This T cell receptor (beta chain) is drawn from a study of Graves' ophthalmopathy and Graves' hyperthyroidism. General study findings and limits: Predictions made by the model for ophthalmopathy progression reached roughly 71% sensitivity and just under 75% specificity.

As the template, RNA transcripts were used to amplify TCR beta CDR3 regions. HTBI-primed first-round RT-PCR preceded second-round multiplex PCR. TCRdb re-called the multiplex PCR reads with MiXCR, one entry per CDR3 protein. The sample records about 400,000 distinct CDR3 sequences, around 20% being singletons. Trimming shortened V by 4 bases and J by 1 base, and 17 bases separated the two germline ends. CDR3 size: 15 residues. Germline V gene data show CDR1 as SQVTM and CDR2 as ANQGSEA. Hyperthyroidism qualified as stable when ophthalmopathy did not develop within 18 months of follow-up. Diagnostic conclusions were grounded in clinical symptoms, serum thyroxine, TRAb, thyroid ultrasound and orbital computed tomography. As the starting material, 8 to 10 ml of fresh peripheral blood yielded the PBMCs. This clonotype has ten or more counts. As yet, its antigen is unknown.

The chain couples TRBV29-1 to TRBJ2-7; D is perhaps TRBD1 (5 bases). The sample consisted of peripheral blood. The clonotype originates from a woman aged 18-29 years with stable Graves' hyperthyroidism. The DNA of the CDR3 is TGCAGCGTTGTAGCAGGGATGCGTATGTCCTACGAGCAGTACTTC. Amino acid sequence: CSVVAGMRMSYEQYF.